The next 21 T cell receptor beta chains were all read from a single sample in a study of shared clonotypes between healthy human individuals. The data were produced by immunoSEQ multiplex PCR, yet TCRdb's version contains in-frame clones alone and is incomplete. The sample holds about 560,000 clones; around 78% are singletons and the top ten take more than 10%. Source material: PBMCs. The receptors originated from a woman in her thirties or forties in good health. Some clones in this sample may be carry-over from other donors' samples.

The rearrangement uses TRBV12-2 and TRBJ2-3. TRBV12-2 has pseudogene status. This CDR3 comprises 18 residues. The CDR3 DNA is TGTGCAAGTCGCCCCATAGGGCCCTATCCTACCTCGAAGGATACGCAGTATTTT. Its protein is CASRPIGPYPTSKDTQYF.

The chain links TRBV2 to TRBJ2-5, with TRBD1 identical over 10 bases. The assigned J gene may be wrong: the sequence end matches TRBJ2-7 better. The CDR3 extends over 12 amino acids. Germline V gene lookup returns CDR1 SNHLY and CDR2 FYNNEI. CDR3 DNA: TGTGCCAGCGGACAGGGGGCCTACGAGCAGTACTTC. Translating gives CASGQGAYEQYF.

This clone has a handful of counts. A read error may account for a junction end that differs from germline. At the DNA level, this CDR3 is encoded by other sequences in the same sample as well. The V and J genes are TRBV15 and TRBJ1-1; D might be TRBD1 (5 bases). CDR3 length: 13 amino acids. The germline CDR1 and CDR2 sequences are LNHNV and YYDKDF (reference sequence). In DNA, the CDR3 is TGTGCCACAAGCAGGGCGCCGAACACTGAAGCTTTCTTT. Its translation: CATSRAPNTEAFF.

V and J are TRBV25-1 and TRBJ2-7; D not certain. The germline V and J ends were trimmed by 1 base and 7 bases, with 11 bases remaining between them. The CDR3 sequence is 13 residues long. From germline, CDR1 is MGHDK and CDR2 SYGVNS. The CDR3 DNA reads TGTGCCAGCAGTGAATCTCGAATCGAAGAGCAGTACTTC. Protein product: CASSESRIEEQYF.

With regard to this clone: This likely traces to a read error, being one base from a far larger clone. The chain combines TRBV6-5 with TRBJ2-2, with D unclear. This CDR3 is 11 amino acids long. The V gene's germline CDR1 is MNHEY and CDR2 SVGAGI. V lost 6 bases and J lost 5, with 4 bases in between. Here the CDR3 DNA reads TGTGCCAGCAGGGGGACCGGGGAGCTGTTTTTT. It specifies CASRGTGELFF.

The chain carries TRBV7-9 and TRBJ1-2; 8 bases align to TRBD1. This CDR3 is 13 amino acids long. Germline trimming cut 6 bases from V and 4 bases from J; bases unmatched to any gene: 4. From germline, CDR1 is SEHNR and CDR2 FQNEAQ (reference sequence). CDR3: CASSKDRAYGYTF. The CDR3 bases are TGTGCCAGCAGTAAGGACAGGGCCTATGGCTACACCTTC.

The CDR3 region is CASSLGTRGETQYF. For the CDR3, the DNA is TGTGCCAGCAGCTTAGGGACTAGGGGAGAGACCCAGTACTTC. This chain joins TRBV11-3 and TRBJ2-5, with 7 bases that match TRBD2. The CDR3 is 14 residues long. Germline CDR1 SGHNT, CDR2 YENEEA. V lost 1 base and J lost 4; bases outside the gene matches: 3.

V gene TRBV4-3 combines with J gene TRBJ2-2; no clear D gene. This CDR3 region has 15 residues. Germline V gene sequence: CDR1 LGHNA, CDR2 YSLEER. V was cut by 1 base and J by 0 bases, with 6 bases left in between. Here the CDR3 reads CASSQVVTNTGELFF. CDR3 nucleotides: TGCGCCAGCAGCCAAGTCGTTACGAACACCGGGGAGCTGTTTTTT.

The V and J genes are TRBV27 and TRBJ2-3, with 8 nucleotides matching TRBD2. J was trimmed by 5 bases and V by 5 bases; bases with no gene match: 6. Per germline, CDR1 MNHEY and CDR2 SMNVEV (reference sequence). The CDR3 extends over 14 amino acids. CDR3 sequence (DNA): TGTGCCAGCAGTAAGCGGGAGCTGGGAGATACGCAGTATTTT. Its protein product is CASSKRELGDTQYF.

The table lists this clone with many counts. The chain has TRBV5-6 and TRBJ2-5; the D gene is possibly TRBD1 (6 bases). Looked up from germline, CDR1 is SGHDT and CDR2 is YYEEEE. Trimming pared 3 bases from V and 0 bases from J, leaving 12 bases between. The CDR3 is 15 amino acids. The CDR3 DNA is TGTGCCAGCAGCTCAACTAGGGGGTACCAAGAGACCCAGTACTTC. Protein product: CASSSTRGYQETQYF. Together with reference TRBV5-6 and TRBJ2-5, the CDR3 gives the full variable domain: DAGVTQSPTHLIKTRGQQVTLRCSPKSGHDTVSWYQQALGQGPQFIFQYYEEEERQRGNFPDRFSGHQFPNYSSELNVNALLLGDSALYLCASSSTRGYQETQYFGPGTRLLVL.

The chain is built from TRBV4-3 and TRBJ2-1; D remains unclear. Trimming took off 0 bases at V and 6 bases at J, with 6 bases between the two ends. This CDR3 region has 13 residues. CDR1 is LGHNA and CDR2 is YSLEER in the germline V gene. The CDR3 DNA reads TGCGCCAGCAGCCAAGAAGCTAGCAATGAGCAGTTCTTC. It encodes CASSQEASNEQFF.

The chain combines TRBV2 with TRBJ1-2; D is ambiguous. Trimming cost V 6 bases and J 2 bases, with 7 bases left between them. The CDR3 sequence is 12 residues long. Looked up from germline, CDR1 is SNHLY and CDR2 is FYNNEI. The CDR3 DNA is TGTGCCAGCAGGGGAGGAAACTATGGCTACACCTTC. This sequence encodes CASRGGNYGYTF.

This rearrangement joins TRBV15 to TRBJ1-2, with 7 bases matching TRBD1. Germline CDR1 and CDR2: LNHNV and YYDKDF (reference sequence). V trimming: 0 bases; J trimming: 5 bases; junction bases outside the gene matches: 12. The CDR3 consists of 17 residues. The CDR3, as DNA: TGTGCCACCAGCAGAGATCGTGGGGCAGGGGGGGAATATGGCTACACCTTC. Translation: CATSRDRGAGGEYGYTF.

This clone is labeled medium-sized. Other DNA sequences within the sample encode an identical CDR3. The V gene is TRBV5-6, the J gene TRBJ1-2; 10 nucleotides agree with TRBD1. Trimming cost V 4 bases and J 4 bases; bases outside gene matches: 10. Germline V lookup: CDR1 SGHDT, CDR2 YYEEEE. The CDR3 runs to 16 residues. CDR3 protein: CASSLWGTGDSYGYTF. The CDR3 coding sequence is TGTGCCAGCAGCCTATGGGGGACAGGGGATTCCTATGGCTACACCTTC.

The chain combines TRBV5-3 with TRBJ1-6; weak D call: TRBD1 (6 bases). TRBV5-3 is designated an ORF whose function remains uncertain. The CDR3 is made up of 15 amino acids. V gave up 7 bases and J gave up 0 bases, with 11 bases separating them. CDR3 sequence reads: CARYRAHSYNSPLHF. CDR3 coding DNA: TGTGCCAGATACAGGGCCCACTCCTATAATTCACCCCTCCACTTT.

This clone was detected only once. Different DNA sequences within this sample yield the same CDR3. The rearrangement joins TRBV18 to TRBJ2-3; D not certain. V was shortened by 2 bases and J by 0 bases, with 0 bases between the two germline ends. The CDR3 is 12 residues long. Germline CDR1 KGHSH, CDR2 LQKENI. The CDR3 loop is CASSPSTDTQYF. For the CDR3, the DNA is TGTGCCAGCTCACCAAGCACAGATACGCAGTATTTT.

The chain links TRBV2 to TRBJ2-1; 7 bases are shared with TRBD2. V shed 4 bases and J 10 bases; nucleotides not matched to a gene: 7. Per germline, CDR1 SNHLY and CDR2 FYNNEI. The length of the CDR3 is 13 residues. The CDR3 loop reads CASSGGGRGEQFF. The CDR3 nucleotides read TGTGCCAGCAGTGGCGGCGGGAGAGGCGAGCAGTTCTTC.

This chain uses TRBV11-2 with TRBJ2-1; D is unresolved. The germline V and J ends were trimmed by 0 bases and 0 bases, with 12 bases remaining between them. Germline CDR1 and CDR2: SGHAT and FQNNGV. This CDR3 is 17 amino acids long. The CDR3 nucleotides are TGTGCCAGCAGCTTAGATCGTGGTGGCGTCTCCTACAATGAGCAGTTCTTC. Its translation is CASSLDRGGVSYNEQFF.

Details on this clone: Other nucleotide sequences from this sample produce the same CDR3. The genes are TRBV29-1 and TRBJ2-7; 8 nucleotides agree with TRBD2. Germline CDR1 and CDR2: SQVTM and ANQGSEA. J was trimmed by 0 bases and V by 4 bases; bases with no gene match: 2. There are 13 residues in the CDR3. The CDR3 here is CSVGSGSSYEQYF. The CDR3 region has the DNA TGCAGCGTTGGGAGCGGGAGCTCCTACGAGCAGTACTTC.

V and J are TRBV7-2 and TRBJ1-1, with no clear D. CDR1 is SGHTA and CDR2 is FQGNSA in the germline V gene. The CDR3 totals 14 residues. V was trimmed by 7 bases and J by 11 bases, leaving 23 bases between them. The CDR3 nucleotides are TGTGCCAGCAACCCGGTAGGGTGGGAATCAATGGCTTTCTTT. Encoded protein: CASNPVGWESMAFF.

The chain couples TRBV27 to TRBJ2-1; TRBD2 agrees at 12 bases. The CDR3 sequence is 19 residues long. J lost 5 bases, V lost 5 bases, and 16 bases had no gene match. Germline-derived CDR1 and CDR2 are MNHEY and SMNVEV (reference sequence). For the CDR3, the DNA is TGTGCCAGCAGTCTACCGGGACAGGGAACTAGCGGGAGGAACAATGAGCAGTTCTTC. This translates into CASSLPGQGTSGRNNEQFF.